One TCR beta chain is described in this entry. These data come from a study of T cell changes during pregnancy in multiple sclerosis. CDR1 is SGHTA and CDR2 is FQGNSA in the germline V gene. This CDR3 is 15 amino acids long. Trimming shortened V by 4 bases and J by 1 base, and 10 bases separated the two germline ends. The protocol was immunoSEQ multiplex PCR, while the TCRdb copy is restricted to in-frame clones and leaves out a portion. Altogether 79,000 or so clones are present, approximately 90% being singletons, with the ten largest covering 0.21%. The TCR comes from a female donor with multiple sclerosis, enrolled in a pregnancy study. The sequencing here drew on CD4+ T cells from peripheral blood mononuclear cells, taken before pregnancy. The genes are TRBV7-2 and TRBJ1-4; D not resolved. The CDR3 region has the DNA TGTGCCAGCAGCTCAATGGCGGGAACTAATGAAAAACTGTTTTTT. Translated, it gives CASSSMAGTNEKLFF.